This is a list of T cell receptor beta chains from one sample in a study of blood T cell repertoires in COVID-19. Clones were sequenced by immunoSEQ multiplex PCR, and TCRdb holds only the in-frame ones, with some missing. This table has some 180,000 clones, 81% appearing once. Material: peripheral blood. All receptors come from a woman between 40 and 55 years old with COVID-19, enrolled during active disease. Both conserved end residues are part of each CDR3. D genes are given only for firm matches. Size is stated for part of the rows, as once, few or many counts, or as a class when the clone is expanded.

>TRBJ1-1|NA|TRBV18|NA
TGTGCCAGCTCACCAGTAATGAACACTGAAGCTTTCTTT
CASSPVMNTEAFF
>TRBJ1-4|once|TRBV28|NA
TGTGCCAGCAGTCTACAGGGTTCTAGAAAACTGTTTTTT
CASSLQGSRKLFF
>TRBJ1-5|NA|TRBV30|TRBD1
TGTGCCTGGAGTACGACGGACAGGGGGCGTCAGCCCCAGCATTTT
CAWSTTDRGRQPQHF
>TRBJ2-2|NA|TRBV29-1|TRBD2
TGCAGCGTGGGGGGACTAGCGAACACCGGGGAGCTGTTTTTT
CSVGGLANTGELFF
>TRBJ2-4|NA|TRBV6-5|TRBD1
TGTGCCAGCAGCAGGACAGGGGCGAGATACATTCAGTACTTC
CASSRTGARYIQYF
>TRBJ2-7|NA|TRBV28|TRBD2
TGTGCCAGCAGGGTCCGCGCTAGCGGGACACAAAAAGCTTACGAGCAGTACTTC
CASRVRASGTQKAYEQYF
>TRBJ2-2|few|TRBV7-2|NA
TGTGCCAGCAGCTTTCGGGAAACCGGGGAGCTGTTTTTT
CASSFRETGELFF
>TRBJ1-5|NA|TRBV28|NA
TGTGCCAGCAGTCCATCGAGCGGGGCAGAAGATCAGCCCCAGCATTTT
CASSPSSGAEDQPQHF
>TRBJ2-7|NA|TRBV27|NA
TGTGCCAGCAGTTCCGGGACTCAGTACGAGCAGTACTTC
CASSSGTQYEQYF
>TRBJ2-7|NA|TRBV11-2|TRBD2
TGTGCCAGCAGGGGGTCGGGTAGCGGGAGGATCCACGAGCAGTACTTC
CASRGSGSGRIHEQYF
>TRBJ1-4|NA|TRBV5-8|NA
TGTGCCAGCAGTAAAGGCCGACAGCATACAAATGAAAAACTGTTTTTT
CASSKGRQHTNEKLFF
>TRBJ2-5|NA|TRBV18|TRBD2
TGTGCCAGCTCGAAGGGAGGGGACCAAGAGACCCAGTACTTC
CASSKGGDQETQYF
>TRBJ1-5|NA|TRBV14|TRBD1
TGTGCCAGCAGCGAAATTCGGGACAGGGCTAATCAGCCCCAGCATTTT
CASSEIRDRANQPQHF
>TRBJ2-1|once|TRBV9|TRBD2
TGTGCCAGCAGCGTCGCTCTAGCGGGTTACAATGAGCAGTTCTTC
CASSVALAGYNEQFF
>TRBJ2-3|once|TRBV24-1|TRBD2
TGTGCCACCAGTGATTTGGGGGGGACTAGCGTGAATAGAGATACGCAGTATTTT
CATSDLGGTSVNRDTQYF
>TRBJ1-1|NA|TRBV28|TRBD1
TGTGCCAGCAGACAGGGGGGAAACTGGAACACTGAAGCTTTCTTT
CASRQGGNWNTEAFF
>TRBJ2-3|few|TRBV2|TRBD1
TGTGCCACCGACCAGGACAGGGGGCGGACAGATACGCAGTATTTT
CATDQDRGRTDTQYF
>TRBJ1-4|once|TRBV4-1|NA
TGCGCCAGCAGCCGAGGGGGAAAGGTCAATGAAAAACTGTTTTTT
CASSRGGKVNEKLFF
>TRBJ2-7|NA|TRBV7-2|TRBD1
TGTGCCAGCAGCCACCACCGCCCGGGGACAGGGGATATCGAGCAGTACTTC
CASSHHRPGTGDIEQYF
>TRBJ2-5|NA|TRBV10-2|NA
TGCGCCAGCAGTGAGTTACACGGCGGGACCCAGTACTTC
CASSELHGGTQYF
>TRBJ2-1|NA|TRBV2|NA
TGTGCCAGCAGTGAATTCCCAGTTGAGCAGTTCTTC
CASSEFPVEQFF
>TRBJ1-2|NA|TRBV19|NA
TGTGCCAGTACGGCGGACTATGGCTACACCTTC
CASTADYGYTF
>TRBJ2-5|NA|TRBV5-6|NA
TGTGCCAGCAGCCCGAGGGGGTTGGCGGGGGAAGAGACCCAGTACTTC
CASSPRGLAGEETQYF
>TRBJ1-1|NA|TRBV12-3/TRBV12-4|NA
TGTGCCAGCAGTTTTGGGCTGAACACTGAAGCTTTCTTT
CASSFGLNTEAFF
>TRBJ2-1|NA|TRBV2|NA
TGTGCCAGCAGTGTTAACATTGCGACTCCCATCTCCTACAATGAGCAGTTCTTC
CASSVNIATPISYNEQFF
>TRBJ2-7|NA|TRBV6-5|TRBD2
TGTGCCAGCAGGATCGGGACTAGCGACGAGCAGTACTTC
CASRIGTSDEQYF
>TRBJ1-5|many|TRBV19|NA
TGTGCCAGTAGTATAAGGGCAGGGATAAACCAGCCCCAGCATTTT
CASSIRAGINQPQHF
>TRBJ1-2|NA|TRBV19|TRBD1
TGTGCCAGCAATAACAGGGGGGCGGAAGGCTACACCTTC
CASNNRGAEGYTF
>TRBJ1-2|NA|TRBV28|TRBD1
TGTGCCAGCAGAAAGACAGGGGGGGCATTCTATGGCTACACCTTC
CASRKTGGAFYGYTF
>TRBJ2-1|few|TRBV2|TRBD2
TGTGCCAGCAGAAAGGACGGGGCGGGAGCGGTTAAGGAGCAGTTCTTC
CASRKDGAGAVKEQFF
>TRBJ2-2|NA|TRBV24-1|NA
TGTGCCACCAGTCGAGGATTCGCCGGGGAGCTGTTTTTT
CATSRGFAGELFF
>TRBJ1-1|NA|TRBV9|NA
TGTGCCAGCAGCGTAGCTACGGAGGGCGGGGCTTTCTTT
CASSVATEGGAFF
>TRBJ2-4|NA|TRBV5-1|NA
TGCGCCAGCACCGGTGGTAACATTCAGTACTTC
CASTGGNIQYF
>TRBJ2-3|NA|TRBV4-1|NA
TGCGCCAGCAGCCAATCCACGACTCGCCAGGATACGCAGTATTTT
CASSQSTTRQDTQYF
>TRBJ2-3|NA|TRBV11-3|NA
TGTGCCAGCAGCCAGGGACATCAACACACAGATACGCAGTATTTT
CASSQGHQHTDTQYF
>TRBJ1-5|NA|TRBV2|NA
TGTGCCAGCAGTGAGGGGGCCGCCCTCCAGCCCCAGCATTTT
CASSEGAALQPQHF
>TRBJ2-5|NA|TRBV11-1|TRBD1
TGTGCCAGCAGCTTAGGGGGACAGGGGGCGCGGGAGACCCAGTACTTC
CASSLGGQGARETQYF
>TRBJ2-1|NA|TRBV7-8|TRBD2
TGTGCCAGCAGCTTATCGTTAGCGGGGGGGCGTAATGAGCAGTTCTTC
CASSLSLAGGRNEQFF
>TRBJ1-2|few|TRBV18|TRBD1
TGTGCCAGCTCACCGGGGACAGGACCCTTCTATGGCTACACCTTC
CASSPGTGPFYGYTF
>TRBJ1-2|NA|TRBV19|NA
TGTGCCAGTAGTGAAGCGGAGTGGGGAATGGACTATGGCTACACCTTC
CASSEAEWGMDYGYTF
>TRBJ2-7|NA|TRBV27|TRBD2
TGTGCCAGCAGTTTATTGGCGGGAGTATCGGGGGAGCAGTACTTC
CASSLLAGVSGEQYF
>TRBJ1-1|NA|TRBV11-2|NA
TGTGCCAGCAGCTTAGGTGCGGCGGTGAACACTGAAGCTTTCTTT
CASSLGAAVNTEAFF
>TRBJ1-4|NA|TRBV27|TRBD1
TGTGCCAGCAGTTTGGGACAGGGACGTGAAAAACTGTTTTTT
CASSLGQGREKLFF
>TRBJ2-6|NA|TRBV5-1|TRBD2
TGCGCCAGCAGCCGCGATCTAGCGGGCCCAGCCTCTGGGGCCAACGTCCTGACTTTC
CASSRDLAGPASGANVLTF
>TRBJ1-2|NA|TRBV19|TRBD1
TGTGCCAGTAATATACAGGGGGCGATTGGCTACACCTTC
CASNIQGAIGYTF
>TRBJ1-5|NA|TRBV2|TRBD1
TGTGCCAGCATGGGACAGAGCAATCAGCCCCAGCATTTT
CASMGQSNQPQHF
>TRBJ2-3|once|TRBV2|TRBD2
TGTGCCAGCAGTGAATGGACTAGCGGGGGGGCAGATACGCAGTATTTT
CASSEWTSGGADTQYF
>TRBJ1-4|NA|TRBV7-9|NA
TGTGCCAGCAGCTTACCCCTGGAGAATGAAAAACTGTTTTTT
CASSLPLENEKLFF
>TRBJ1-5|NA|TRBV11-2|TRBD1
TGTGCCAGCAGCTTAGCAGGGGGGAAGGATCAGCCCCAGCATTTT
CASSLAGGKDQPQHF
>TRBJ2-1|once|TRBV10-2|TRBD2
TGCGCCAGCAGTGACGGCGGGAGAGGGAATGAGCAGTTCTTC
CASSDGGRGNEQFF
>TRBJ2-2|NA|TRBV29-1|NA
TGCAGCGTGGAACAGGGTAGCACCGGGGAGCTGTTTTTT
CSVEQGSTGELFF
>TRBJ2-1|NA|TRBV10-3|NA
TGTGCCATCAGCCCAGGACAGCTCTCCTACAATGAGCAGTTCTTC
CAISPGQLSYNEQFF
>TRBJ2-1|NA|TRBV11-3|TRBD2
TGTGCCAGCAGCTCCGGACTAGCGGGGGATGAGCAGTTCTTC
CASSSGLAGDEQFF
>TRBJ2-5|NA|TRBV5-8|NA
TGTGCCAGCAGCTTGAGGGGATGGTACCAAGAGACCCAGTACTTC
CASSLRGWYQETQYF
>TRBJ2-1|NA|TRBV12-3/TRBV12-4|NA
TGTGCCAGCACCCCCCTCCGGGATGAGCAGTTCTTC
CASTPLRDEQFF
>TRBJ1-1|NA|TRBV6-5|NA
TGTGCCAGCACCCACCGGGGGGGGACTGAAGCTTTCTTT
CASTHRGGTEAFF
>TRBJ1-6|NA|TRBV19|NA
TGTGCCAGTAGTACGAACAGGGAATCACCCCTCCACTTT
CASSTNRESPLHF
>TRBJ1-1|NA|TRBV7-9|NA
TGTGCCAGCCAGTCGGGGACTGAAGCTTTCTTT
CASQSGTEAFF
>TRBJ2-3|NA|TRBV28|TRBD2
TGTGCCAGCAGTCCCGGGACTAGCGGGAGGTGGGATACGCAGTATTTT
CASSPGTSGRWDTQYF